This T cell receptor beta chain stems from a study of regulatory and conventional T cells in RAG deficiency. Overall study findings and caveats: Sorted Omenn CD25-high CD127-low cells may not be bona fide Tregs.

This CDR3 is 14 amino acids long. CDR1 and CDR2 from the germline V gene are SGHRS and YFSETQ. V shed 3 bases, J shed 2 bases, and the junction held 3 bases outside the gene matches. With respect to this clone: Its antigen is not known.

Genomic DNA came from blood conventional CD4+ T cells gated CD25-low CD127-high. Assay: immunoSEQ multiplex PCR; the TCRdb copy retains only in-frame clones and omits some. The sample shows roughly 29,000 clones, 90% to 95% of them seen only once. These data were likewise used in another study, on regulatory T cells. That source notes: Amplification used 52 TRBV primers and 13 TRBJ primers.

Sequencing was done on a sample of CD25- CD4+ T cells sorted from blood. This chain connects TRBV5-1 to TRBJ2-3, with 7 bases lining up with TRBD2. This TCR came from a human donor in good health. The chain's CDR3 is CASSSSGNTDTQYF. The CDR3 DNA is TGCGCCAGCAGCTCTAGCGGAAACACAGATACGCAGTATTTT.